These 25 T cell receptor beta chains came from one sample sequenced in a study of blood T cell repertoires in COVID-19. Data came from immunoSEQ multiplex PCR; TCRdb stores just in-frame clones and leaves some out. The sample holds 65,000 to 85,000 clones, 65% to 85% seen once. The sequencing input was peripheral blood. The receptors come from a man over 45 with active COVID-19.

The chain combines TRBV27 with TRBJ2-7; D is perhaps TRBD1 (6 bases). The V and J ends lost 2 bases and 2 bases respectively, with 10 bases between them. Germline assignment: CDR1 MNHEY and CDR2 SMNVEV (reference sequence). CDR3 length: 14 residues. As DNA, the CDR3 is TGTGCCAGCAGTTTAGGGACACTTACCTACGAGCAGTACTTC. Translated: CASSLGTLTYEQYF.

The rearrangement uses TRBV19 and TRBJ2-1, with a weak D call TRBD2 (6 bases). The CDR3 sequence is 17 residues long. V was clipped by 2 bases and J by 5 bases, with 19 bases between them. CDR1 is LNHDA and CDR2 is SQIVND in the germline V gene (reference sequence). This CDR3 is CASSIPYRIGGDNEQFF. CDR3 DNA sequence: TGTGCCAGTAGTATACCCTACAGAATCGGGGGAGACAATGAGCAGTTCTTC.

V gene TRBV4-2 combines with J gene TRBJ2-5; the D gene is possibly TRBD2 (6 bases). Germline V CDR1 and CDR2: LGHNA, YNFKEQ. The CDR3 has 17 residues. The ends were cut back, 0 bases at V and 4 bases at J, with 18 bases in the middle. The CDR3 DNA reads TGTGCCAGCAGCCAAGATCTTTCAATGGGGGGAGGAGAGACCCAGTACTTC. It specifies CASSQDLSMGGGETQYF.

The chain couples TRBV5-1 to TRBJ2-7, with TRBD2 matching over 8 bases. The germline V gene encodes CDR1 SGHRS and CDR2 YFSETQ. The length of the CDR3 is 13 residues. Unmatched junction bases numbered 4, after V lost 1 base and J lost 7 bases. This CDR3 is CASSLTIAGEQYF. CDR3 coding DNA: TGCGCCAGCAGCTTGACGATAGCGGGAGAGCAGTACTTC. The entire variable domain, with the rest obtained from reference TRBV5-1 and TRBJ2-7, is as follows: KAGVTQTPRYLIKTRGQQVTLSCSPISGHRSVSWYQQTPGQGLQFLFEYFSETQRNKGNFPGRFSGRQFSNSRSEMNVSTLELGDSALYLCASSLTIAGEQYFGPGTRLTVT.

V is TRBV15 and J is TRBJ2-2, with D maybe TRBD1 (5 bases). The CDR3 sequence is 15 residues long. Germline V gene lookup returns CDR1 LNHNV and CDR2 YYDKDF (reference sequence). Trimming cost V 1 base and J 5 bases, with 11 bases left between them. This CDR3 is CATSRVGAVTGELFF. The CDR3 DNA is TGTGCCACCAGCAGAGTAGGGGCGGTGACCGGGGAGCTGTTTTTT.

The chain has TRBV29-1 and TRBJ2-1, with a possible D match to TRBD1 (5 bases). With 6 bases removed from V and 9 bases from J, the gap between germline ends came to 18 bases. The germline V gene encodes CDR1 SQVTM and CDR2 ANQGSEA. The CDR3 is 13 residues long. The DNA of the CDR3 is TGCAGCGTCAGGGATCCCGTTACACTTGAGCAGTTCTTC. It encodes CSVRDPVTLEQFF.

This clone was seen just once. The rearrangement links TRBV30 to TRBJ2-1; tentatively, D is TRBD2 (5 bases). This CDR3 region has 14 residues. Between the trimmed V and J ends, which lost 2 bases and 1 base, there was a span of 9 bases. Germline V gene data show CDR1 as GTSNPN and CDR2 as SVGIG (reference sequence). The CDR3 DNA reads TGTGCCTGGAGTACAGCGGTTTCCTACAATGAGCAGTTCTTC. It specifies CAWSTAVSYNEQFF. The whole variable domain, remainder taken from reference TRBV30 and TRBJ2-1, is SQTIHQWPATLVQPVGSPLSLECTVEGTSNPNLYWYRQAAGRGLQLLFYSVGIGQISSEVPQNLSASRPQDRQFILSSKKLLLSDSGFYLCAWSTAVSYNEQFFGPGTRLTVL.

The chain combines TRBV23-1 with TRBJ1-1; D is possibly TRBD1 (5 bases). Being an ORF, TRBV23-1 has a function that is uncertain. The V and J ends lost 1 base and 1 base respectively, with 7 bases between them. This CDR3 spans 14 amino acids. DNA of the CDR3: TGCGCCAGCAGTCAATACGACAGGAACACTGAAGCTTTCTTT. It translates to CASSQYDRNTEAFF.

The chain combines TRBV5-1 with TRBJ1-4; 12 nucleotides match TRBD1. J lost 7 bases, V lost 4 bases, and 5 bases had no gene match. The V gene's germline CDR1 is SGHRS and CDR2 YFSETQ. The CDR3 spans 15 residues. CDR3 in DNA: TGCGCCAGCAGCCCTCGGGACAGGGGGCTTGAAAAACTGTTTTTT. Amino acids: CASSPRDRGLEKLFF.

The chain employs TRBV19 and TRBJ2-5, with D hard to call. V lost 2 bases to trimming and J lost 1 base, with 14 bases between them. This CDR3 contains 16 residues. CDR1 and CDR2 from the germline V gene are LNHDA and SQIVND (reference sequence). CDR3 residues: CASSIRFGPAQETQYF. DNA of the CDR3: TGTGCCAGTAGTATACGCTTTGGGCCGGCCCAAGAGACCCAGTACTTC.

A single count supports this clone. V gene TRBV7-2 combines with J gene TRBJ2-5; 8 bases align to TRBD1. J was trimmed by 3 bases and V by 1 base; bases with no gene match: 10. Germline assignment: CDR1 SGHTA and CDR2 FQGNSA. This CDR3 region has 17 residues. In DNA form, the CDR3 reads TGTGCCAGCAGCTTAGTTGGGTGGGGACAGGTGGAAGAGACCCAGTACTTC. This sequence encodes CASSLVGWGQVEETQYF.

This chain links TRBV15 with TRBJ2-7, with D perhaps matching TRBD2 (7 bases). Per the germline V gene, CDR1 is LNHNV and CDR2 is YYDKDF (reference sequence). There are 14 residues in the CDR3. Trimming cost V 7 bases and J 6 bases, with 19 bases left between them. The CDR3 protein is CATNLGGSGGEQYF. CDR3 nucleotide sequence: TGTGCCACCAACCTAGGGGGGTCGGGGGGCGAGCAGTACTTC.

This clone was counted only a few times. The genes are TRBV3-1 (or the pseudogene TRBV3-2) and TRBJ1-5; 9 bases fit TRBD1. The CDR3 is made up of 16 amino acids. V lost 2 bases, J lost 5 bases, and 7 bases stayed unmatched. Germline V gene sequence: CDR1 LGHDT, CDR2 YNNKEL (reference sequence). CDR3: CASSQWGQGLDQPQHF. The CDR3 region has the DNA TGTGCCAGCAGCCAATGGGGACAGGGCCTCGATCAGCCCCAGCATTTT.

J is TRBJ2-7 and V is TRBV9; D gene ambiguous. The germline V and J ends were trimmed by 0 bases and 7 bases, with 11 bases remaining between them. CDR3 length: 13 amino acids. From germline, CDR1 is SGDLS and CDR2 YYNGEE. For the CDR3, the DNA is TGTGCCAGCAGCGTAGACGGTAGCAGAGAGCAGTACTTC. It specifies CASSVDGSREQYF. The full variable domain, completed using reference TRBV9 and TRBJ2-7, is DSGVTQTPKHLITATGQRVTLRCSPRSGDLSVYWYQQSLDQGLQFLIQYYNGEERAKGNILERFSAQQFPDLHSELNLSSLELGDSALYFCASSVDGSREQYFGPGTRLTVT.

The CDR3 sequence is CASSQLSGGGEAFF. The CDR3 DNA follows: TGTGCCAGTAGCCAACTCTCAGGGGGCGGTGAAGCTTTCTTT. V usage is TRBV19 and J usage is TRBJ1-1, with 8 nucleotides matching TRBD1. V dropped 6 bases and J dropped 7; count of bases not matched to a gene: 10. The CDR3 runs 14 residues. In germline, CDR1 is LNHDA, CDR2 SQIVND (reference sequence).

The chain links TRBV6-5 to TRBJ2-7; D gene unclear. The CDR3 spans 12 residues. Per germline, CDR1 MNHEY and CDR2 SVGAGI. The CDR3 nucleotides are TGTGCAACCACCGACACCAACTACGAGCAGTACTTC. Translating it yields CATTDTNYEQYF.

CDR3 sequence: CATSDSGQGRIYEQYF. In DNA form, the CDR3 reads TGTGCCACCAGTGATTCCGGACAGGGGCGCATCTACGAGCAGTACTTC. The rearrangement joins TRBV24-1 to TRBJ2-7, with TRBD1 identical over 9 bases. This CDR3 region has 16 residues. Germline-derived CDR1 and CDR2 are KGHDR and SFDVKD. Trimming at V came to 2 bases and at J to 3 bases, leaving 7 bases not matched to a gene.

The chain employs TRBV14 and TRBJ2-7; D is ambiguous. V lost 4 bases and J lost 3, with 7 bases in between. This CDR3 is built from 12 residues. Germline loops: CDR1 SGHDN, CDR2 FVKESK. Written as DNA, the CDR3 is TGTGCCAGCAGCCCCGCTAACTACGAGCAGTACTTC. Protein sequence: CASSPANYEQYF.

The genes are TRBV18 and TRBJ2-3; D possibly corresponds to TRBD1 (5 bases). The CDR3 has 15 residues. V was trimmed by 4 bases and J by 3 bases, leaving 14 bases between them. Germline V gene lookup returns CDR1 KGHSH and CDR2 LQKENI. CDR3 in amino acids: CASSQEGDGTDTQYF. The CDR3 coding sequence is TGTGCCAGCTCACAAGAAGGGGATGGGACAGATACGCAGTATTTT. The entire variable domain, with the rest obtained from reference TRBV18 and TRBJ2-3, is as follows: NAGVMQNPRHLVRRRGQEARLRCSPMKGHSHVYWYRQLPEEGLKFMVYLQKENIIDESGMPKERFSAEFPKEGPSILRIQQVVRGDSAAYFCASSQEGDGTDTQYFGPGTRLTVL.

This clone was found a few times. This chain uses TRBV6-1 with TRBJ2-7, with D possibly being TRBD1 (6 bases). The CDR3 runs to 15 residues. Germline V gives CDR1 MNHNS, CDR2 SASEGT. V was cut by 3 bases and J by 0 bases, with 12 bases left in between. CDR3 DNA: TGTGCCAGCAGTGATTACCAGGGGTCCTCCTACGAGCAGTACTTC. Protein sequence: CASSDYQGSSYEQYF.

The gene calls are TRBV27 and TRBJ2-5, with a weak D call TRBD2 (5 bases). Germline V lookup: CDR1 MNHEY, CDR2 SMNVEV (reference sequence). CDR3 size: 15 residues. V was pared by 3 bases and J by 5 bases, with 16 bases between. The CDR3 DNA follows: TGTGCCAGCAGTTTCGGCTCCACTGGGAGCGAGACCCAGTACTTC. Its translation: CASSFGSTGSETQYF.

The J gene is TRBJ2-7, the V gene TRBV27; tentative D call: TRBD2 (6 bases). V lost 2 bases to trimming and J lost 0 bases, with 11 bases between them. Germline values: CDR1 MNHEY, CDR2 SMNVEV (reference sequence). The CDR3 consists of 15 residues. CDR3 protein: CASSLDLAYSYEQYF. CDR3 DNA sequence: TGTGCCAGCAGTTTAGACCTAGCGTACTCCTACGAGCAGTACTTC.

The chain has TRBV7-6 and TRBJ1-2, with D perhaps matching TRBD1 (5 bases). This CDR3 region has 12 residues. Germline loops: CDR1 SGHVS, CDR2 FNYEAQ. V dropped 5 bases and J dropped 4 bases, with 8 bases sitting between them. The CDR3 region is CASSRGGYGYTF. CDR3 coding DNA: TGTGCCAGCAGCCGGGGGGGCTATGGCTACACCTTC.

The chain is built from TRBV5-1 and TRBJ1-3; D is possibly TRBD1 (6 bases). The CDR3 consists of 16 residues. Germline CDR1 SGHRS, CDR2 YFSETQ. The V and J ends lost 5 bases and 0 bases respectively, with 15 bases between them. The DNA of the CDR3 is TGCGCCAGCAGTAGACAGGAGATTAGCTCTGGAAACACCATATATTTT. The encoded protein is CASSRQEISSGNTIYF.

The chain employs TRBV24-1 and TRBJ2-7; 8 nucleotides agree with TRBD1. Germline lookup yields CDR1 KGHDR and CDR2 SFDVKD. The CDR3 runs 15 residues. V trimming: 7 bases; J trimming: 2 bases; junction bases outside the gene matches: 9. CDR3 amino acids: CATSPRKGQAYEQYF. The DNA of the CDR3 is TGTGCCACCAGCCCCCGGAAGGGACAGGCCTACGAGCAGTACTTC.